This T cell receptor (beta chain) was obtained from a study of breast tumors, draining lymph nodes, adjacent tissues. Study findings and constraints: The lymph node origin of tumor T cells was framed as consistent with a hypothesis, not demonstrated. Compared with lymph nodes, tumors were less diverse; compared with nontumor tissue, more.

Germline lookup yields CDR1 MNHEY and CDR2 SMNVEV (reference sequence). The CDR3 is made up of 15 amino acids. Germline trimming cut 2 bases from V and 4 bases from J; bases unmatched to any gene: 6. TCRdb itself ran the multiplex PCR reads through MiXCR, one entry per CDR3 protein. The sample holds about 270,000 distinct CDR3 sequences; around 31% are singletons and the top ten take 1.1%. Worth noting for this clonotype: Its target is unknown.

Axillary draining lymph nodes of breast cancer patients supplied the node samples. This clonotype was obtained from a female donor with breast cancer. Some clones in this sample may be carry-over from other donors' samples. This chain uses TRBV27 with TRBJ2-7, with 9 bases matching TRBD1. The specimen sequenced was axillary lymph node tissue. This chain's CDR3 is CASSLTGTGLYEQYF. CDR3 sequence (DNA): TGTGCCAGCAGTTTAACCGGGACAGGGCTATACGAGCAGTACTTC.